A single sample gave rise to the 27 T cell receptor beta chains below, sequenced in a study of long-term antiretroviral therapy in people with HIV. The assay used was immunoSEQ (version v3.0), run at survey level. Data came from immunoSEQ multiplex PCR; TCRdb stores just in-frame clones and leaves some out. Here the sample spans roughly 27,000 clones, 85% being singletons. Sequencing used unsorted PBMCs, obtained 2.3 years after starting antiretroviral therapy. Receptor source: a man aged 40-49 years with HIV.

In its sample, this clone was seen a few times. This sequence joins TRBV9 and TRBJ1-2; tentatively, D is TRBD1 (5 bases). Trimming shortened V by 2 bases and J by 4 bases, and 12 bases separated the two germline ends. Germline CDR1 reads SGDLS; CDR2 reads YYNGEE. CDR3 length: 14 residues. This CDR3 reads CASSVDDSFYGYTF. The CDR3 nucleotides are TGTGCCAGCAGCGTTGACGACAGCTTCTATGGCTACACCTTC. Full variable domain (remainder filled in from reference TRBV9 and TRBJ1-2): DSGVTQTPKHLITATGQRVTLRCSPRSGDLSVYWYQQSLDQGLQFLIQYYNGEERAKGNILERFSAQQFPDLHSELNLSSLELGDSALYFCASSVDDSFYGYTFGSGTRLTVV.

V usage is TRBV25-1 and J usage is TRBJ1-6; D call uncertain. V was trimmed by 6 bases and J by 12 bases, leaving 9 bases between them. This CDR3 has 11 amino acids. The V gene's germline CDR1 is MGHDK and CDR2 SYGVNS. CDR3 coding DNA: TGTGCCAGCAGGGGAGGTGGACCCCTCCACTTT. Encoded protein: CASRGGGPLHF.

The rearrangement uses TRBV4-1 and TRBJ1-5, with D possibly matching TRBD1 (6 bases). Germline-derived CDR1 and CDR2 are MGHRA and YSYEKL. Trimming took 1 base from V and 4 from J, leaving 20 bases between them. The length of the CDR3 is 18 residues. CDR3 bases: TGCGCCAGCAGCCAAGGATGGGGATCGGGACAAAGTAATCAGCCCCAGCATTTT. This sequence encodes CASSQGWGSGQSNQPQHF.

CDR3 protein: CASSRTSGMEEQYF. DNA for the CDR3: TGTGCCAGCAGCCGGACTAGCGGGATGGAGGAGCAGTACTTC. The rearrangement uses TRBV7-9 and TRBJ2-7, with 12 bases identical to TRBD2. Germline loops: CDR1 SEHNR, CDR2 FQNEAQ (reference sequence). The J segment lost 7 bases and the V segment lost 5 bases, leaving 6 bases of the junction unmatched. This CDR3 region has 14 residues.

V usage is TRBV12-5 and J usage is TRBJ2-1, with D perhaps assigned TRBD1 or TRBD2 (5 bases each). Trimming took 5 bases from V and 3 from J, leaving 17 bases between them. The CDR3 consists of 16 residues. CDR1 is LGHNT and CDR2 is FRNRAP in the germline V gene. CDR3: CASGPNSGRSYNEQFF. The CDR3 region has the DNA TGTGCTAGTGGTCCCAACTCGGGACGGAGCTACAATGAGCAGTTCTTC.

This chain links TRBV9 with TRBJ2-1, with 14 bases matching TRBD2. The CDR3 is 16 amino acids. CDR1 is SGDLS and CDR2 is YYNGEE in the germline V gene. The ends lost 4 bases at V and 7 bases at J; junction bases unmatched: 7. The CDR3 loop is CASSFGTSGSANEQFF. As DNA, the CDR3 is TGTGCCAGCAGCTTTGGGACTAGCGGGAGCGCGAATGAGCAGTTCTTC.

This chain links TRBV5-5 with TRBJ2-7, with D unresolved. The V and J ends lost 0 bases and 3 bases respectively, with 13 bases between them. The germline V gene encodes CDR1 SGHKS and CDR2 YYEKEE (reference sequence). CDR3 size: 15 residues. Here the CDR3 DNA reads TGTGCCAGCAGCTTGGAGGTAGGTTACCTCTACGAGCAGTACTTC. Its translation: CASSLEVGYLYEQYF.

V and J are TRBV7-9 and TRBJ2-7; 8 bases line up with TRBD1. With V trimmed by 5 bases and J by 7 bases, 13 bases remained unmatched. Germline CDR1 and CDR2: SEHNR and FQNEAQ (reference sequence). This CDR3 region has 15 residues. As DNA, the CDR3 is TGTGCCAGCAGCCGTAATATGGGACAGGCACGAGAGCAGTACTTC. As protein: CASSRNMGQAREQYF.

This clone showed up just once. The genes are TRBV7-9 and TRBJ2-3; no reliable D call. Trimming took off 4 bases at V and 0 bases at J, with 8 bases between the two ends. Germline CDR1 reads SEHNR; CDR2 reads FQNEAQ (reference sequence). This CDR3 spans 14 amino acids. The CDR3: CASSSSTSTDTQYF. CDR3 DNA sequence: TGTGCCAGCAGCTCCTCTACTAGCACAGATACGCAGTATTTT.

The chain has TRBV9 and TRBJ2-7; D unresolved. Germline V gene sequence: CDR1 SGDLS, CDR2 YYNGEE. V was shortened by 0 bases and J by 2 bases, with 12 bases between the two germline ends. This CDR3 has 15 residues. The CDR3 DNA follows: TGTGCCAGCAGCGTAGAAGAAGGGTCAGCCTACGAGCAGTACTTC. Encoded protein: CASSVEEGSAYEQYF.

The CDR3 is CASSLEAGTAEAFF. The CDR3 nucleotides are TGTGCCAGCAGCTTAGAGGCCGGGACAGCTGAAGCTTTCTTT. This chain connects TRBV7-8 to TRBJ1-1; TRBD1 aligns across 7 bases. The CDR3 loop spans 14 amino acids. The germline V gene has CDR1 SGHVS and CDR2 FQNEAQ. V trimming: 1 base; J trimming: 6 bases; junction bases outside the gene matches: 5.

V usage is TRBV5-1 and J usage is TRBJ2-3; maybe TRBD1 (6 bases). V was trimmed by 0 bases and J by 2 bases, leaving 10 bases between them. The CDR3 has 15 residues. The germline CDR1 and CDR2 sequences are SGHRS and YFSETQ. The DNA for the CDR3 is TGCGCCAGCAGCTTGGTACAGGGTCCCACAGATACGCAGTATTTT. This codes for CASSLVQGPTDTQYF.

The rearrangement uses TRBV4-1 and TRBJ2-2; D possibly corresponds to TRBD2 (6 bases). The V and J ends lost 0 bases and 1 base respectively, with 12 bases between them. This CDR3 spans 17 amino acids. Germline loops: CDR1 MGHRA, CDR2 YSYEKL. CDR3 sequence (DNA): TGCGCCAGCAGCCAAGAGCGGGGAGACTTGAACACCGGGGAGCTGTTTTTT. Residues: CASSQERGDLNTGELFF.

This clone was recorded once. This chain's CDR3 is CASSLLGEAGNTIYF. CDR3 DNA: TGTGCCAGCAGCTTGTTGGGGGAAGCTGGAAACACCATATATTTT. The chain couples TRBV5-4 to TRBJ1-3, with D perhaps matching TRBD1 (5 bases). V was trimmed by 1 base and J by 2 bases, leaving 10 bases between them. Germline V lookup: CDR1 SGHNT, CDR2 YYREEE (reference sequence). The CDR3 totals 15 residues.

The CDR3 bases are TGCGCCAGCGACATCGGAGCGGAGCACGGTGTGGGGAAGACCCAGTACTTC. The encoded protein is CASDIGAEHGVGKTQYF. V and J are TRBV5-1 and TRBJ2-5; TRBD2 is a possible D gene (5 bases). The length of the CDR3 is 17 residues. V lost 7 bases and J 6 bases, leaving 28 bases between the germline ends. The germline gives CDR1 SGHRS, CDR2 YFSETQ.

This clone was recorded a few times. CDR3 bases: TGTGCCAGTAGAGTGGCGTTATGGTATGGCTACACCTTC. It is translated as CASRVALWYGYTF. The J gene is TRBJ1-2, the V gene TRBV6-5; D uncertain. The CDR3 runs 13 residues. Germline CDR1 MNHEY, CDR2 SVGAGI. The V gene lost 9 bases and the J gene lost 5 bases, with 16 bases spanning the gap.

This chain joins TRBV11-2 and TRBJ2-7, with D possibly matching TRBD1 (5 bases). Trimming took 8 bases from V and 2 from J, leaving 13 bases between them. Germline CDR1 reads SGHAT; CDR2 reads FQNNGV. There are 13 residues in the CDR3. The CDR3 bases are TGTGCCAGCGGCCGACAGCTCCCCTACGAGCAGTACTTC. This gives the protein CASGRQLPYEQYF.

The J gene is TRBJ2-6, the V gene TRBV18, with D maybe TRBD2 (5 bases). Germline lookup yields CDR1 KGHSH and CDR2 LQKENI. V was shortened by 5 bases and J by 1 base, with 6 bases between the two germline ends. This CDR3 region has 14 residues. The CDR3 loop is CASSEGSGANVLTF. The CDR3 nucleotides are TGTGCCAGCTCAGAGGGATCTGGGGCCAACGTCCTGACTTTC. The variable domain in full, with the rest retrieved from reference TRBV18 and TRBJ2-6, is NAGVMQNPRHLVRRRGQEARLRCSPMKGHSHVYWYRQLPEEGLKFMVYLQKENIIDESGMPKERFSAEFPKEGPSILRIQQVVRGDSAAYFCASSEGSGANVLTFGAGSRLTVL.

This rearrangement joins TRBV11-2 to TRBJ2-7, with 10 positions matching TRBD2. V gave up 1 base and J gave up 3 bases; unmatched junction bases: 0. Germline V lookup: CDR1 SGHAT, CDR2 FQNNGV. CDR3 length: 14 residues. This CDR3 reads CASSLGTSGYEQYF. The CDR3, as DNA: TGTGCCAGCAGCTTAGGGACTAGCGGCTACGAGCAGTACTTC.

The chain uses TRBV14 and TRBJ1-4, with D perhaps matching TRBD1 (6 bases). With 4 bases removed from V and 10 bases from J, the gap between germline ends came to 25 bases. Germline CDR1 is SGHDN and CDR2 is FVKESK. The CDR3 totals 17 residues. CDR3 amino acids: CASSLYGPVRGSGKLFF. CDR3 in DNA: TGTGCCAGCAGCCTGTATGGTCCTGTGAGGGGGTCAGGAAAACTGTTTTTT.

The V gene is TRBV7-2, the J gene TRBJ1-5; D is unclear. The CDR3 is made up of 15 amino acids. The germline V gene has CDR1 SGHTA and CDR2 FQGNSA. Trimming removed 3 bases from V and 0 bases from J, with 9 bases in between. The CDR3 sequence is CASSFQADSNQPQHF. The CDR3 region has the DNA TGTGCCAGCAGCTTCCAGGCTGATAGCAATCAGCCCCAGCATTTT.

The chain employs TRBV13 and TRBJ2-3; the match to TRBD1 covers 7 bases. Germline V lookup: CDR1 PRHDT, CDR2 FYEKMQ (reference sequence). This CDR3 spans 14 amino acids. Trimming removed 4 bases from V and 6 bases from J; junction bases left unmatched: 7. CDR3 sequence reads: CASSSRQGLDTQYF. CDR3 nucleotide sequence: TGTGCCAGCAGCTCCCGACAGGGTCTTGATACGCAGTATTTT.

The rearrangement uses TRBV13 and TRBJ2-1; D not certain. Per the germline V gene, CDR1 is PRHDT and CDR2 is FYEKMQ (reference sequence). CDR3 length: 14 residues. V lost 1 base and J lost 2, with 6 bases in between. CDR3 amino acids: CASSLVGTYNEQFF. CDR3 nucleotides: TGTGCCAGCAGCTTAGTTGGGACCTACAATGAGCAGTTCTTC.

The rearrangement joins TRBV19 to TRBJ2-1; 7 positions match TRBD1. The CDR3 consists of 13 residues. Per germline, CDR1 LNHDA and CDR2 SQIVND (reference sequence). J was trimmed by 3 bases and V by 9 bases; bases with no gene match: 5. The chain's CDR3 is CASWDRYYNEQFF. The CDR3 DNA is TGTGCCAGCTGGGACAGATACTACAATGAGCAGTTCTTC.

This clone is a singleton in its sample. CDR3 bases: TGTGCCAGCAGCTACGGGACCGCGGACGTTGGAGCTTTCTTT. The encoded protein is CASSYGTADVGAFF. This sequence joins TRBV11-2 and TRBJ1-1; a possible D gene is TRBD1 (5 bases). Germline CDR1 SGHAT, CDR2 FQNNGV. The CDR3 extends over 14 amino acids. V was cut by 4 bases and J by 10 bases, with 19 bases left in between.

This chain joins TRBV19 and TRBJ2-1; D gene unclear. From germline, CDR1 is LNHDA and CDR2 SQIVND (reference sequence). The CDR3 runs to 15 residues. The ends were cut back, 6 bases at V and 5 bases at J, with 17 bases in the middle. The CDR3 here is CASSYSGPSDNEQFF. CDR3 sequence (DNA): TGTGCCAGTAGCTACTCGGGCCCTTCAGACAATGAGCAGTTCTTC.

This clone was counted once. This chain connects TRBV2 to TRBJ2-7; 10 bases are a match to TRBD1. The germline V gene encodes CDR1 SNHLY and CDR2 FYNNEI. The V and J ends lost 6 bases and 2 bases, in that order; junction bases with no gene match: 7. CDR3 length equals 15 residues. The CDR3 nucleotides are TGTGCCAGCAGCAGACAGGGGGCTACGGCCTACGAGCAGTACTTC. Protein product: CASSRQGATAYEQYF.